Listed below are T cell receptor beta chains from one sample, sequenced in a study of T cell responses to AZD1222 COVID-19 vaccine. The table came from immunoSEQ multiplex PCR; TCRdb's copy has only in-frame clones and leaves some out. The sample contains roughly 110,000 clones, 80% to 95% of which appear only once. The sample consisted of peripheral blood, taken 28 days after the second AZD1222 dose. These receptors were collected from an adult who received the AZD1222 COVID-19 vaccine. CDR3s include the opening cysteine and the closing phenylalanine or tryptophan. The D gene is left open where the match is weak. Only some rows state a clone size, as once, few, many or a class for expanded clones.

.,.,TRBV7-2,TRBJ2-2,TGTGCCAGCAGCTTTACTAGTCCCGGGGAGCTGTTTTTT,CASSFTSPGELFF
.,.,TRBV3-1/TRBV3-2,TRBJ2-3,TGTGCCAGCAGCCAAGATAGAAATACGCAGTATTTT,CASSQDRNTQYF
.,.,TRBV24-1,TRBJ2-2,TGTGCCACCAGTGAAAACAGGGTTTCCGGGGAGCTGTTTTTT,CATSENRVSGELFF
.,.,TRBV6-1,TRBJ2-2,TGTGCCAGCAGTGAAGGTCCCACCGGGGAGCTGTTTTTT,CASSEGPTGELFF
.,.,TRBV3-1/TRBV3-2,TRBJ2-3,TGTGCCAGCAGCCAAAATCTCGCTGCCGCAGATACGCAGTATTTT,CASSQNLAAADTQYF
.,once,TRBV30,TRBJ2-7,TGTGCCTGGAGTGTTTCTTACGAGCAGTACTTC,CAWSVSYEQYF
.,.,TRBV12-3/TRBV12-4,TRBJ1-5,TGTGCCAGCAGCCCGAACGTAATTCAGCCCCAGCATTTT,CASSPNVIQPQHF
.,once,TRBV15,TRBJ1-3,TGTGCCACCAGCAGGTCCGGGACACAAGGAAACACCATATATTTT,CATSRSGTQGNTIYF
.,.,TRBV7-2,TRBJ1-5,TGTGCCAGCAGCCTCGACAGAGTTAATCAGCCCCAGCATTTT,CASSLDRVNQPQHF
TRBD1,.,TRBV29-1,TRBJ1-2,TGCAGCGTTCGACAGGGTCGGGGCTACACCTTC,CSVRQGRGYTF
.,.,TRBV2,TRBJ1-5,TGTGCCAGCACCCGGGAAGGGGCAGGTCAGCCCCAGCATTTT,CASTREGAGQPQHF
TRBD1,.,TRBV5-1,TRBJ1-4,TGCGCCAGCAGCTTGGGGGGCTCGACAGGGGCAAATGAAAAACTGTTTTTT,CASSLGGSTGANEKLFF
TRBD1,once,TRBV29-1,TRBJ1-2,TGCAGCGTCCAGGACAGGGTTTATGGCTACACCTTC,CSVQDRVYGYTF
.,.,TRBV5-4,TRBJ2-1,TGTGCCAGCAGCCCCCCCGGGGTAGGCCCCCGCAATGAGCAGTTCTTC,CASSPPGVGPRNEQFF
.,.,TRBV19,TRBJ1-6,TGTGCCAGTAGTATGCAGAGTTCACCCCTCCACTTT,CASSMQSSPLHF
TRBD1,once,TRBV29-1,TRBJ2-7,TGCAGCGTTGAAGATAGGGGCCACCGGGACAGGGGTAGAGAGCAGTACTTC,CSVEDRGHRDRGREQYF
TRBD2,once,TRBV11-2,TRBJ2-3,TGTGCCAGCAGCTTATCTAGCGGGAGAGGCACAGATACGCAGTATTTT,CASSLSSGRGTDTQYF
.,.,TRBV4-1,TRBJ2-2,TGCGCCAGCAGCCAAGGGACTACACGGGGTTCCGGGGAGCTGTTTTTT,CASSQGTTRGSGELFF
.,.,TRBV7-6,TRBJ2-3,TGTGCCAGCAGCTTAACAGATACGCAGTATTTT,CASSLTDTQYF
TRBD1,.,TRBV28,TRBJ1-3,TGTGCCAGCAGTTTATGGAGGGGAGGGGGCCCAATCTCTGGAAACACCATATATTTT,CASSLWRGGGPISGNTIYF
.,.,TRBV20-1,TRBJ1-1,TGCAGTGCTAGAGCAGGGACTGAAGCTTTCTTT,CSARAGTEAFF
TRBD1,.,TRBV10-3,TRBJ2-7,TGTGCCACTTTTGGGACAGCCCTTAGCGAGCAGTACTTC,CATFGTALSEQYF
.,.,TRBV6-1,TRBJ1-3,TGTGCCAGCAGTGACCCGGACAACGCCTTCGGAAACACCATATATTTT,CASSDPDNAFGNTIYF
.,.,TRBV12-5,TRBJ1-3,TGTGCTAGTGGTTTGTCCGGTGGTACAGGTGGAAACACCATATATTTT,CASGLSGGTGGNTIYF
.,.,TRBV19,TRBJ1-2,TGTGCCAGTAGTCTAACAGGGATTTATGGCTACACCTTC,CASSLTGIYGYTF